Here is one TCR beta chain with its context. This specimen comes from a study of blood T cell repertoires in COVID-19. As for the study in general: Spain, Italy and the United States supplied samples that represented acute and convalescent COVID-19. T cells, B-cell-depleted T cells, or PBMCs supplied cDNA or gDNA.

Germline CDR1 MNHEY, CDR2 SVGAGI. The CDR3 has 12 amino acids. V was shortened by 5 bases and J by 4 bases, with 8 bases between the two germline ends. In the original processing: Scientists estimated how many nucleated cells there were by amplifying reference gene primers. Method: immunoSEQ multiplex PCR; TCRdb's copy keeps in-frame clones and lacks some. That table furnishes V, J and clone size, whereas the DNA furnished D and trimming. The profile shows around 380,000 clones, roughly four fifths of them singletons. This clonotype was obtained from a human donor with acute or convalescent COVID-19. The donor label of this sample is uncertain. Sequences were obtained from peripheral blood. The rearrangement uses TRBV6-5 and TRBJ1-1; tentatively, D is TRBD1 (5 bases). CDR3 nucleotides: TGTGCCAGCAGTAAGGGGCGCACTGAAGCTTTCTTT. Protein: CASSKGRTEAFF.